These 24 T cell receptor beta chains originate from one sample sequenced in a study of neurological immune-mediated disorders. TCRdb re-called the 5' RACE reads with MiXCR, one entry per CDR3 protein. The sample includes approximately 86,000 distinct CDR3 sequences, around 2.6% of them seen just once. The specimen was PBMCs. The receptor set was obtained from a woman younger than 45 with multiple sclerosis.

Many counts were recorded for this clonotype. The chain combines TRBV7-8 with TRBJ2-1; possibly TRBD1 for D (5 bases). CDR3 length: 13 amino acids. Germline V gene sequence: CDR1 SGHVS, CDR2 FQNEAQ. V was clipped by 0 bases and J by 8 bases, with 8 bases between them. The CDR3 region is CASSLAGEYEQFF. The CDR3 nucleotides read TGTGCCAGCAGCTTAGCAGGGGAATATGAGCAGTTCTTC.

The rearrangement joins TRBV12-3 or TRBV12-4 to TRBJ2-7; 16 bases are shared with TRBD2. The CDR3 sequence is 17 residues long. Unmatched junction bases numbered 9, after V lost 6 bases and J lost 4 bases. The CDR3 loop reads CASRMTGTSGREYEQYF. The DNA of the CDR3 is TGTGCCAGCAGGATGACCGGGACTAGCGGGAGGGAATACGAGCAGTACTTC.

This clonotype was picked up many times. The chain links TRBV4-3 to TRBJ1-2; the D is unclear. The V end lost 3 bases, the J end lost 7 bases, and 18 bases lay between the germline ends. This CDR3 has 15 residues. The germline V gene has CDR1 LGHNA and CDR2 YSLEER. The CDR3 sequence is CASSQVDGATGGYTF. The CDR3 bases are TGCGCCAGCAGCCAGGTGGACGGCGCGACGGGTGGCTACACCTTC.

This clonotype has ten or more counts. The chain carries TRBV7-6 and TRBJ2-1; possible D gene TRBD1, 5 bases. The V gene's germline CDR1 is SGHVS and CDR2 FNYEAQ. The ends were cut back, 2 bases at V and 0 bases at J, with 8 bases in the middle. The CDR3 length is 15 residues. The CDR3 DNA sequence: TGTGCCAGCAGCTTAAGGCAGGGCTCCTACAATGAGCAGTTCTTC. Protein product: CASSLRQGSYNEQFF. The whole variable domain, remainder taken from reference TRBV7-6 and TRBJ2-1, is GAGVSQSPRYKVTKRGQDVALRCDPISGHVSLYWYRQALGQGPEFLTYFNYEAQQDKSGLPNDRFSAERPEGSISTLTIQRTEQRDSAMYRCASSLRQGSYNEQFFGPGTRLTVL.

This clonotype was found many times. In DNA, the CDR3 is TGTGCCACCAGCAGCGGGCGGGCAGCTAACTATGGCTACACCTTC. Amino acids: CATSSGRAANYGYTF. This rearrangement joins TRBV15 to TRBJ1-2; D gene uncertain. CDR3 length: 15 residues. Germline CDR1 LNHNV, CDR2 YYDKDF (reference sequence). Trimming left V 3 bases short and J 0 bases short, with 11 bases between.

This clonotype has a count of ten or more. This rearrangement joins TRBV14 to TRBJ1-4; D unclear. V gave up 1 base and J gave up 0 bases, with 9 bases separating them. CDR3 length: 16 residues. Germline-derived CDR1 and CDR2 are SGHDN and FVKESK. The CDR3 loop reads CASSQALTATNEKLFF. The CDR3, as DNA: TGTGCCAGCAGCCAAGCGTTGACCGCAACTAATGAAAAACTGTTTTTT. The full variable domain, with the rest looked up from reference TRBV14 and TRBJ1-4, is EAGVTQFPSHSVIEKGQTVTLRCDPISGHDNLYWYRRVMGKEIKFLLHFVKESKQDESGMPNNRFLAERTGGTYSTLKVQPAELEDSGVYFCASSQALTATNEKLFFGSGTQLSVL.

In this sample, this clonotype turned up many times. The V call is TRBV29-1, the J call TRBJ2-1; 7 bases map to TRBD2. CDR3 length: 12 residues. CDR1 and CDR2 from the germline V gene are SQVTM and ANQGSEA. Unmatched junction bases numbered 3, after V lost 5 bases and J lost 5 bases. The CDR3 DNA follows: TGCAGCGTTAGGGAGGGCCACAATGAGCAGTTCTTC. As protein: CSVREGHNEQFF.

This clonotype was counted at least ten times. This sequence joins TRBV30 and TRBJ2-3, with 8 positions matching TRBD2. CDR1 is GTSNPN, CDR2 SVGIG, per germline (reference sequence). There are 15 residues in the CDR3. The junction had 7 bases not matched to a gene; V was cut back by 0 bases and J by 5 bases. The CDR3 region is CAWSVPGRAEDTQYF. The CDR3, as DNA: TGTGCCTGGAGTGTTCCCGGGAGGGCCGAAGATACGCAGTATTTT.

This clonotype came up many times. The CDR3 loop is CASSPEGPYNEQFF. CDR3 sequence (DNA): TGTGCCAGCTCACCGGAGGGACCTTACAATGAGCAGTTCTTC. The chain links TRBV18 to TRBJ2-1; possible D gene TRBD2, 6 bases. The V end lost 3 bases, the J end lost 4 bases, and 10 bases lay between the germline ends. Germline CDR1 KGHSH, CDR2 LQKENI. The CDR3 loop spans 14 amino acids.

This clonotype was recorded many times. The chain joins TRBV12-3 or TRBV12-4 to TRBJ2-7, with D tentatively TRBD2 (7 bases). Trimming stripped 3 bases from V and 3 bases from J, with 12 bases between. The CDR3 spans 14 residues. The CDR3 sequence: CASSLEGGNYEQYF. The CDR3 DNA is TGTGCCAGCAGTTTGGAGGGGGGGAACTACGAGCAGTACTTC.

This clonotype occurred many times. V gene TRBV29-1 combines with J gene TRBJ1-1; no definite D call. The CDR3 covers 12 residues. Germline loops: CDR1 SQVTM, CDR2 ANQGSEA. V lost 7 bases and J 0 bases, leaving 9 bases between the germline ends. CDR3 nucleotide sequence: TGCAGCGGCAGCGACTTGAACACTGAAGCTTTCTTT. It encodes CSGSDLNTEAFF.

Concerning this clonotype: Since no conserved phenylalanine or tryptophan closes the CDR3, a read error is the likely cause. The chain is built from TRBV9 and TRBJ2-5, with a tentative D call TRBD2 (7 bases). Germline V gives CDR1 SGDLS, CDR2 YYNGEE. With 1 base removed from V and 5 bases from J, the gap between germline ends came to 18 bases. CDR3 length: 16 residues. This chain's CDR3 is CASSVLGGPVGETQYN. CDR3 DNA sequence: TGTGCCAGCAGCGTACTCGGGGGGCCGGTTGGGGAGACCCAGTACAAC.

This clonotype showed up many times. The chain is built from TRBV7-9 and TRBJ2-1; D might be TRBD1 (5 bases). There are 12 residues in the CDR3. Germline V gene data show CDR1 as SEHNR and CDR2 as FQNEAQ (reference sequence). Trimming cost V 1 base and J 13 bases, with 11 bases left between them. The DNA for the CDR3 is TGTGCCAGCAGCTTAGAGGGCCAGGGACAGTTCTTC. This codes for CASSLEGQGQFF.

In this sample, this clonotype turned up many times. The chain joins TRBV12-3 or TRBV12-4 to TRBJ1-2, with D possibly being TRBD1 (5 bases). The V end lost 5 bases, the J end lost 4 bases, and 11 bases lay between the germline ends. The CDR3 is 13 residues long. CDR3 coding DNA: TGTGCCAGCAGTGTACAGGAGACCTATGGCTACACCTTC. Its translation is CASSVQETYGYTF.

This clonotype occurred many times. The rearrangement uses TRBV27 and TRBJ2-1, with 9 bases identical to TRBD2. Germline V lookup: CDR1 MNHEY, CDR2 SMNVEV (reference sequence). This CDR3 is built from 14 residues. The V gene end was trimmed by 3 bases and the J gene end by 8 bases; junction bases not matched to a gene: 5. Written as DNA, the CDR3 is TGTGCCAGCAGTTTCGCGGGAGGGCGGTATGAGCAGTTCTTC. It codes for CASSFAGGRYEQFF.

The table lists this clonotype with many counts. The CDR3 DNA sequence: TGCGCCAGCAGGTTTGCCCGAGGGGTAGGCAATGAGCAGTTCTTC. Translation: CASRFARGVGNEQFF. This chain joins TRBV5-1 and TRBJ2-1, with D perhaps matching TRBD1 or TRBD2 (5 bases each). The germline V gene encodes CDR1 SGHRS and CDR2 YFSETQ. The V gene lost 5 bases and the J gene lost 6 bases, with 18 bases spanning the gap. This CDR3 region has 15 residues. The whole variable domain, remainder taken from reference TRBV5-1 and TRBJ2-1, is KAGVTQTPRYLIKTRGQQVTLSCSPISGHRSVSWYQQTPGQGLQFLFEYFSETQRNKGNFPGRFSGRQFSNSRSEMNVSTLELGDSALYLCASRFARGVGNEQFFGPGTRLTVL.

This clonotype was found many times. CDR3 DNA sequence: TGTGCCAGCAAGTCAGCGGGAGGGAGCATTCAGTACTTC. It translates to CASKSAGGSIQYF. The V call is TRBV25-1, the J call TRBJ2-4, with TRBD2 identical over 10 bases. The V gene end was trimmed by 7 bases and the J gene end by 9 bases; junction bases not matched to a gene: 6. Germline loops: CDR1 MGHDK, CDR2 SYGVNS. This CDR3 has 13 residues.

The CDR3 sequence is CASSPFGQGEYGYTF. CDR3 DNA: TGTGCCAGCTCACCCTTCGGACAGGGGGAGTATGGCTACACCTTC. The chain carries TRBV18 and TRBJ1-2, with 10 bases identical to TRBD1. This CDR3 has 15 residues. Trimming cost V 3 bases and J 5 bases; bases outside gene matches: 6. Germline CDR1 KGHSH, CDR2 LQKENI.

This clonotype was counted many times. This CDR3 is CASSLSLAGKGQFF. As DNA, the CDR3 is TGTGCCAGCAGTTTATCCCTAGCGGGAAAAGGGCAGTTCTTC. V gene TRBV12-3 or TRBV12-4 combines with J gene TRBJ2-1; 9 nucleotides line up with TRBD2. Trimming cost V 2 bases and J 12 bases; bases outside gene matches: 8. CDR3 size: 14 residues.

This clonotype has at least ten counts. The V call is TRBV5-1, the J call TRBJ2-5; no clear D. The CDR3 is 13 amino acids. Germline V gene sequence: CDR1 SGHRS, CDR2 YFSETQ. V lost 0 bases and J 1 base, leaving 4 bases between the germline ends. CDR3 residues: CASSLEPQETQYF. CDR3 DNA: TGCGCCAGCAGCTTGGAGCCCCAAGAGACCCAGTACTTC.

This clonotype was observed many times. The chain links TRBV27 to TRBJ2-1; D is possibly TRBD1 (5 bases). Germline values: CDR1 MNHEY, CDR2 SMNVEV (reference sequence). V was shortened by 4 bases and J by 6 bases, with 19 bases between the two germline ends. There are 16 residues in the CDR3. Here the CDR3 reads CASSSQGPSLFNEQFF. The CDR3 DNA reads TGTGCCAGCAGTTCTCAGGGTCCCAGCTTGTTCAATGAGCAGTTCTTC.

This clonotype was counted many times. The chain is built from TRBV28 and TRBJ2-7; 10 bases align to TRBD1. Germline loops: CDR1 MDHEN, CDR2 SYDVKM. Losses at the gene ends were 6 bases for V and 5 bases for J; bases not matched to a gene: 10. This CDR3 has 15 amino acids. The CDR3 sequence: CASRSPGQGTHEQYF. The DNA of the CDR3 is TGTGCCAGCAGATCTCCGGGACAGGGGACCCACGAGCAGTACTTC.

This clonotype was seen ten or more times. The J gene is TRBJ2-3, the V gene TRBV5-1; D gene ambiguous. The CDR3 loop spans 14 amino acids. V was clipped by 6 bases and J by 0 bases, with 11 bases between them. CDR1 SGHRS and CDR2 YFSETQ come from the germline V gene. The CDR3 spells CASTSGPSTDTQYF. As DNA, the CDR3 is TGCGCCAGCACAAGTGGGCCTAGCACAGATACGCAGTATTTT.

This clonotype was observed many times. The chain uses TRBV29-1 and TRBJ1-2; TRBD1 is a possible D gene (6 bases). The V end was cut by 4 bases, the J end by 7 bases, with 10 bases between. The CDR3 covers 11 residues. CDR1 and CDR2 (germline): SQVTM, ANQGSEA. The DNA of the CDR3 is TGCAGCGTTGCAGGGGCAACTGGCTACACCTTC. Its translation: CSVAGATGYTF.